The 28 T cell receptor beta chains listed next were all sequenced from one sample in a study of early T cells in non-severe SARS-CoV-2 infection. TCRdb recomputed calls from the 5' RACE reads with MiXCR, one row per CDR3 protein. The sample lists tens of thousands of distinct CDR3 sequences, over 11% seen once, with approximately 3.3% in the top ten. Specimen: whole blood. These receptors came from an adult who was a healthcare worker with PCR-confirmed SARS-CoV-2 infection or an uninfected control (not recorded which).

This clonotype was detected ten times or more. The CDR3 protein is CASSSQDNYEQYF. In DNA, the CDR3 is TGTGCCAGTAGTTCTCAGGACAACTACGAGCAGTACTTC. This chain joins TRBV19 and TRBJ2-7; tentatively, D is TRBD1 (5 bases). This CDR3 is 13 amino acids long. The germline gives CDR1 LNHDA, CDR2 SQIVND (reference sequence). V lost 5 bases to trimming and J lost 3 bases, with 11 bases between them.

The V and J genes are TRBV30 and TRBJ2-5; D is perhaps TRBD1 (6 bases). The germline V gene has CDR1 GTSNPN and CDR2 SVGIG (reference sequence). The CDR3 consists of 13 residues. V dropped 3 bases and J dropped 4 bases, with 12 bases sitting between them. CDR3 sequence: CAWSAGTTETQYF. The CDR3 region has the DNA TGTGCCTGGAGCGCCGGGACAACAGAGACCCAGTACTTC.

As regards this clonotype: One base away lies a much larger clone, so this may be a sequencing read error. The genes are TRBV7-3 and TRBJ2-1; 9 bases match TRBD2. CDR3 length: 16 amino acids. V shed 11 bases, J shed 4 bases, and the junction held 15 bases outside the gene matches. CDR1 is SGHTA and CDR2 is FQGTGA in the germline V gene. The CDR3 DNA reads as TGTGCCGGCACCCCGGGTCTAGCGGGATCTTACAATGAGCAGTTCTTC. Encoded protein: CAGTPGLAGSYNEQFF.

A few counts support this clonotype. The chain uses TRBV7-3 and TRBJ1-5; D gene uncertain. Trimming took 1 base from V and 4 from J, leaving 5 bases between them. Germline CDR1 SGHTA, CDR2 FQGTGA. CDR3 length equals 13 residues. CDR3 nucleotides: TGTGCCAGCAGCTTAAGCCTGAATCAGCCCCAGCATTTT. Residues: CASSLSLNQPQHF.

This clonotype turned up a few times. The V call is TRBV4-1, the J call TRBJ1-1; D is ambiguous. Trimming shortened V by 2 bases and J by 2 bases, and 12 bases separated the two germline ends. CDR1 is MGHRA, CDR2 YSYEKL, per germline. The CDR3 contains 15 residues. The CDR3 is CASSQYPEANTEAFF. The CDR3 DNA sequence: TGCGCCAGCAGCCAATATCCGGAAGCTAACACTGAAGCTTTCTTT.

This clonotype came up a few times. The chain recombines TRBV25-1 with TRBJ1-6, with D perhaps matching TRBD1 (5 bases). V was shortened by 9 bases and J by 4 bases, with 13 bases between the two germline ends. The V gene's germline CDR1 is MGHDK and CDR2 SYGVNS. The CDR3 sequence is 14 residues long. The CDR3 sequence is CASNPGGYNSPLHF. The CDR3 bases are TGTGCCAGTAACCCTGGGGGATATAATTCACCCCTCCACTTT.

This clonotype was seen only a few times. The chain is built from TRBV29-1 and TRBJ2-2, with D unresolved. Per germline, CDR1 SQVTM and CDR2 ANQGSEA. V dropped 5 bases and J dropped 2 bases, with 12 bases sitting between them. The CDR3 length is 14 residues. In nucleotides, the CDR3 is TGCAGCGTTCTAGACGGATCAAACACCGGGGAGCTGTTTTTT. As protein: CSVLDGSNTGELFF.

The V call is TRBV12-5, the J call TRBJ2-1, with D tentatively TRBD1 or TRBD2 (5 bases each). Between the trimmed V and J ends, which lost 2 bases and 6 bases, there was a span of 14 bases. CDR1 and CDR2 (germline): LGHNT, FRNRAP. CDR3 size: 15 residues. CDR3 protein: CASGLTHGGRNEQFF. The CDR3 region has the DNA TGTGCTAGTGGTTTGACCCATGGGGGACGCAATGAGCAGTTCTTC. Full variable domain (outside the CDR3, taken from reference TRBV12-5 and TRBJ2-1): DARVTQTPRHKVTEMGQEVTMRCQPILGHNTVFWYRQTMMQGLELLAYFRNRAPLDDSGMPKDRFSAEMPDATLATLKIQPSEPRDSAVYFCASGLTHGGRNEQFFGPGTRLTVL.

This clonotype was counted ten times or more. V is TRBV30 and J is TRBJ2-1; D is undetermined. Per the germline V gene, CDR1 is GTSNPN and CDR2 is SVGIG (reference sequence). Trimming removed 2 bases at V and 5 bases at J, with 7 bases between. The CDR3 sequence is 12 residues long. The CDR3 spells CAWSPQNNEQFF. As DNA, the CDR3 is TGTGCCTGGAGTCCCCAAAACAATGAGCAGTTCTTC.

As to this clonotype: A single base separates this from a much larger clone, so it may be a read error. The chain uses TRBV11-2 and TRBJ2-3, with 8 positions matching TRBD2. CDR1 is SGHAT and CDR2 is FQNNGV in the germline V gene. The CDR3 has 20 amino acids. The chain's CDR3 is CASSLDQVPGGPSRTDRQYF. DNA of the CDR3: TGTGCCAGCAGCTTAGATCAGGTGCCGGGGGGGCCCTCCAGAACAGATAGGCAGTATTTT. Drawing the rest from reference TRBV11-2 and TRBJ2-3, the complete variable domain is EAGVAQSPRYKIIEKRQSVAFWCNPISGHATLYWYQQILGQGPKLLIQFQNNGVVDDSQLPKDRFSAERLKGVDSTLKIQPAKLEDSAVYLCASSLDQVPGGPSRTDRQYFGPGTRLTVL.

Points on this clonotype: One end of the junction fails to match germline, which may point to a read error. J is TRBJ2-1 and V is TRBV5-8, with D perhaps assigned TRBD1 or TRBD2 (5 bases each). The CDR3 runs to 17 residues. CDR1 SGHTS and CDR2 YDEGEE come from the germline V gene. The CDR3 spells CVSSLEFMPGTHNEQFF. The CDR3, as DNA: TGTGTCAGCAGCCTCGAGTTTATGCCGGGGACCCACAATGAGCAGTTCTTC.

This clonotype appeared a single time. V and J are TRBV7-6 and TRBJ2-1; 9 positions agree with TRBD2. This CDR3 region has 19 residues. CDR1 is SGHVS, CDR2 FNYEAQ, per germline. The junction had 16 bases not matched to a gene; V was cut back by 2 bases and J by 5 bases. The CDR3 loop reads CASSLSRRSREGPNNEQFF. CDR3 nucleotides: TGTGCCAGCAGCTTATCTCGCAGATCGCGGGAGGGACCCAACAATGAGCAGTTCTTC.

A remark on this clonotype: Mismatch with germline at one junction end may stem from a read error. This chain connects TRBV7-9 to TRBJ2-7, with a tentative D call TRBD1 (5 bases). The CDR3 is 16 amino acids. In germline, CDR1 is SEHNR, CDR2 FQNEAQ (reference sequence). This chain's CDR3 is CAGSSVRWGSSYEQYF. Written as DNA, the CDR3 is TGTGCCGGCAGCTCCGTCCGGTGGGGCAGCTCCTACGAGCAGTACTTC.

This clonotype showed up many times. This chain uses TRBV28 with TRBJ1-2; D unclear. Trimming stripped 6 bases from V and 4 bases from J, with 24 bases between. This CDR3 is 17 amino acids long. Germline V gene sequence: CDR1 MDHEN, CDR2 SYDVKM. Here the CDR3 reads CASSNLQVMPSFYGYTF. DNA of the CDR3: TGTGCCAGCAGCAACCTCCAAGTGATGCCTTCGTTCTATGGCTACACCTTC.

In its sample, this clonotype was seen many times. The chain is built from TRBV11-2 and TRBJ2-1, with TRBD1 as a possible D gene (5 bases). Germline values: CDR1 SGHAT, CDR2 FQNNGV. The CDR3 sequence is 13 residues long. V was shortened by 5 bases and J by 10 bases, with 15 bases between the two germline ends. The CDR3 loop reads CASSLLGAPEQFF. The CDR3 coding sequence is TGTGCCAGCAGCCTTTTAGGGGCCCCCGAGCAGTTCTTC. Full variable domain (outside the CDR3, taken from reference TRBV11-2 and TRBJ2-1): EAGVAQSPRYKIIEKRQSVAFWCNPISGHATLYWYQQILGQGPKLLIQFQNNGVVDDSQLPKDRFSAERLKGVDSTLKIQPAKLEDSAVYLCASSLLGAPEQFFGPGTRLTVL.

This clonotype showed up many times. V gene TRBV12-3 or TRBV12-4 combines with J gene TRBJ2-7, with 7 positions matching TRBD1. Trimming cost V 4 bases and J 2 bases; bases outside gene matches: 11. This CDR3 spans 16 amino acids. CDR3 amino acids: CASSSHIGTVAYEQYF. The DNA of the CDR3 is TGTGCCAGCAGTTCCCATATCGGGACAGTGGCCTACGAGCAGTACTTC.

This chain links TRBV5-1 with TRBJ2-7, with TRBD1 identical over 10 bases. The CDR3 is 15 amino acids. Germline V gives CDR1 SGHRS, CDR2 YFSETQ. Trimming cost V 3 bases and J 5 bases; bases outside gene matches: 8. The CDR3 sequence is CASSSGQGVSDEQYF. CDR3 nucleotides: TGCGCCAGCAGCTCCGGACAGGGGGTTTCGGACGAGCAGTACTTC.

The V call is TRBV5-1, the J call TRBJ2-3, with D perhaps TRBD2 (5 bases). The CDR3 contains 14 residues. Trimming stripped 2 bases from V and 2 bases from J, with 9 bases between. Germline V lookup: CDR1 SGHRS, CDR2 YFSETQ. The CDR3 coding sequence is TGCGCCAGCAGCTTCCTAGCAGACACAGATACGCAGTATTTT. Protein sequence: CASSFLADTDTQYF.

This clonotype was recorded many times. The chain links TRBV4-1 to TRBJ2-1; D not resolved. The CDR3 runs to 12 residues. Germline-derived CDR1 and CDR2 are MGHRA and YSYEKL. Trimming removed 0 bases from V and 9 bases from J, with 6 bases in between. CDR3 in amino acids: CASSQERTEQFF. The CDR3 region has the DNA TGCGCCAGCAGCCAAGAGAGGACTGAGCAGTTCTTC.

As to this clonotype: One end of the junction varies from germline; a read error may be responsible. CDR3 loop: CASSFGGHEHFF. The CDR3 DNA follows: TGTGCCAGCAGTTTCGGGGGCCATGAGCACTTCTTC. The chain combines TRBV12-3 or TRBV12-4 with TRBJ2-1; D is tentatively TRBD1 or TRBD2 (6 bases each). The CDR3 sequence is 12 residues long.

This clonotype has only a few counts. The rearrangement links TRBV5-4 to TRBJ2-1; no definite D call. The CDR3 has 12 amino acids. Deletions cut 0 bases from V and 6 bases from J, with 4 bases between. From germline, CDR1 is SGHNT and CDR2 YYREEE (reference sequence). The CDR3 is CASSLAVNEQFF. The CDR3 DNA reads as TGTGCCAGCAGCTTGGCTGTCAATGAGCAGTTCTTC. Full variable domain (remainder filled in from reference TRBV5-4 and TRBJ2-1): ETGVTQSPTHLIKTRGQQVTLRCSSQSGHNTVSWYQQALGQGPQFIFQYYREEENGRGNFPPRFSGLQFPNYSSELNVNALELDDSALYLCASSLAVNEQFFGPGTRLTVL.

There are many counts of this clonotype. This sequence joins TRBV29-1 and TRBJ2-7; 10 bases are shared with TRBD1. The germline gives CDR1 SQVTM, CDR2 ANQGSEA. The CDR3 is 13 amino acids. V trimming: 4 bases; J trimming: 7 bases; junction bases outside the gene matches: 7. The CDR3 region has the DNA TGCAGCGTTGTACGACAGGGGGCGCGGGAGCAGTACTTC. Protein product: CSVVRQGAREQYF.

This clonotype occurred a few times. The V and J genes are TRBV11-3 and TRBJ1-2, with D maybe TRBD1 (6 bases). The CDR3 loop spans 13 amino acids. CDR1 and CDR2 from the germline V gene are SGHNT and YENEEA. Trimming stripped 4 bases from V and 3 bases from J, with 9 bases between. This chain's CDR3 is CASSSDRHYGYTF. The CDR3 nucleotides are TGTGCCAGCAGCTCGGACAGACACTATGGCTACACCTTC.

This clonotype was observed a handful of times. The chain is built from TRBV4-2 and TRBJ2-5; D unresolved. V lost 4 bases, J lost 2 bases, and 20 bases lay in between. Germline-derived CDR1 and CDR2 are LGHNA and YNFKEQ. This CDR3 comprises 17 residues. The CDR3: CASSPGAVAVGQETQYF. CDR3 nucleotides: TGTGCCAGCAGCCCGGGCGCGGTGGCGGTAGGGCAAGAGACCCAGTACTTC.

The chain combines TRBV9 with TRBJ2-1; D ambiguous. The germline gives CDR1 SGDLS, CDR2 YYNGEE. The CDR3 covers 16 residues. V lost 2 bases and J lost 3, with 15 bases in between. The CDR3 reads CASSVSPGSLYNEQFF. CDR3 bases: TGTGCCAGCAGCGTTTCGCCGGGCTCCCTCTACAATGAGCAGTTCTTC.

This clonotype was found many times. The CDR3 DNA sequence: TGTGCCAGCAGCTTAAAGGCCCAGGGGGGAGATACGCAGTATTTT. Translated: CASSLKAQGGDTQYF. The chain joins TRBV5-4 to TRBJ2-3, with D possibly TRBD1 on 7 matching bases. This CDR3 comprises 15 residues. Trimming stripped 2 bases from V and 5 bases from J, with 15 bases between. From germline, CDR1 is SGHNT and CDR2 YYREEE (reference sequence). The whole variable domain, filled in from reference TRBV5-4 and TRBJ2-3, reads ETGVTQSPTHLIKTRGQQVTLRCSSQSGHNTVSWYQQALGQGPQFIFQYYREEENGRGNFPPRFSGLQFPNYSSELNVNALELDDSALYLCASSLKAQGGDTQYFGPGTRLTVL.

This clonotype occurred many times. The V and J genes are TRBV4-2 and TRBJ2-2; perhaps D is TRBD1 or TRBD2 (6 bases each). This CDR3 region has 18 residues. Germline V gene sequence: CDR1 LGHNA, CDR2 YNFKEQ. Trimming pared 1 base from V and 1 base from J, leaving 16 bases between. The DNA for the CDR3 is TGTGCCAGCAGCCAAGGAGTTTTGGGGGGCGAGAACACCGGGGAGCTGTTTTTT. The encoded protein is CASSQGVLGGENTGELFF.

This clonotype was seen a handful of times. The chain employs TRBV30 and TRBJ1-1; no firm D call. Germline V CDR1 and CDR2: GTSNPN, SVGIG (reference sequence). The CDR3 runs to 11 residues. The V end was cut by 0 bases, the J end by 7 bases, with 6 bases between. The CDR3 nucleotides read TGTGCCTGGAGTGTACCGGATGAAGCTTTCTTT. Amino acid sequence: CAWSVPDEAFF.